This T cell receptor beta chain was obtained from a study of blood T cell repertoires in COVID-19. On the study more broadly: Acute and convalescent COVID-19 samples came from the United States, Italy and Spain.

The CDR3 length is 15 residues. Germline CDR1 SGHKS, CDR2 YYEKEE (reference sequence). The ends lost 2 bases at V and 1 base at J; junction bases unmatched: 3. Method: immunoSEQ multiplex PCR; TCRdb's copy keeps in-frame clones and lacks some. Among tens of thousands of clones listed, 85% to 90% were seen once. This TCR was sampled from a human donor in a cohort sampled during active COVID-19. The sequenced sample was peripheral blood. The chain links TRBV5-5 to TRBJ2-7; 10 nucleotides match TRBD2. CDR3 DNA sequence: TGTGCCAGCAGCTTACTAGCGGGACCATCCTACGAGCAGTACTTC. Translation gives CASSLLAGPSYEQYF. The full variable domain, with the rest looked up from reference TRBV5-5 and TRBJ2-7, is DAGVTQSPTHLIKTRGQQVTLRCSPISGHKSVSWYQQVLGQGPQFIFQYYEKEERGRGNFPDRFSARQFPNYSSELNVNALLLGDSALYLCASSLLAGPSYEQYFGPGTRLTVT.